Here is one T cell receptor beta chain with its context. This record belongs to a study of T-cell reconstitution after alpha-beta-depleted transplantation in children. Unique molecular identifiers tagged the TCRbeta library. From the PCR reads, TCRdb called clonotypes with MiXCR, one entry per CDR3 protein. The profile shows around 600,000 distinct CDR3 sequences, roughly 15% of them singletons. With 7 bases clipped from V and 4 bases from J, the junction kept 10 bases outside the gene matches. This CDR3 has 15 amino acids. CDR1 and CDR2 (germline): SEHNR, FQNEAQ (reference sequence). The sample in question was PBMCs from the stem cell graft donor, obtained from the stem cell graft. The V and J genes are TRBV7-9 and TRBJ2-3; 8 nucleotides agree with TRBD1. This TCR was recovered from a human donor who donated a stem cell graft to a child with acute myeloid leukemia. The CDR3 region is CASTPMSGGSDTQYF. CDR3 nucleotides: TGTGCCAGCACTCCCATGTCAGGGGGCTCAGATACGCAGTATTTT.